A single sample is the source of the 4 T cell receptor beta chains below, sequenced in a study of regulatory dendritic cells for organ transplantation. Clones were sequenced by immunoSEQ multiplex PCR, and TCRdb holds only the in-frame ones, with some missing. Of about 34,000 clones in the sample, approximately 91% were seen once. The sample comprised naive CD4+ T cells from blood. The subset: CD45RA+ naive T cells. Receptor source: a human donor in good health.

The rearrangement joins TRBV11-2 to TRBJ2-3, with D tentatively TRBD2 (6 bases). Germline lookup yields CDR1 SGHAT and CDR2 FQNNGV. There are 13 residues in the CDR3. V was trimmed by 5 bases and J by 10 bases, leaving 16 bases between them. CDR3 sequence: CASSNNRGGSQYF. For the CDR3, the DNA is TGTGCCAGCAGCAATAACCGAGGAGGGTCGCAGTATTTT. Full variable domain (outside the CDR3, taken from reference TRBV11-2 and TRBJ2-3): EAGVAQSPRYKIIEKRQSVAFWCNPISGHATLYWYQQILGQGPKLLIQFQNNGVVDDSQLPKDRFSAERLKGVDSTLKIQPAKLEDSAVYLCASSNNRGGSQYFGPGTRLTVL.

This chain connects TRBV2 to TRBJ2-7, with D perhaps TRBD2 (5 bases). The germline gives CDR1 SNHLY, CDR2 FYNNEI. This CDR3 contains 12 residues. V lost 7 bases and J lost 4, with 11 bases in between. The CDR3 sequence is CASIVGIYEQYF. The CDR3 nucleotides are TGTGCCAGCATCGTCGGGATTTACGAGCAGTACTTC.

DNA for the CDR3: TGTGCCAGCAGCCAGACTAGCGGGGGGTGGGCAGATACGCAGTATTTT. It is translated as CASSQTSGGWADTQYF. The chain recombines TRBV5-4 with TRBJ2-3; 13 bases match TRBD2. The length of the CDR3 is 16 residues. The ends lost 4 bases at V and 4 bases at J; junction bases unmatched: 6. CDR1 is SGHNT and CDR2 is YYREEE in the germline V gene (reference sequence).

The gene calls are TRBV4-1 and TRBJ1-1; no clear D. V gave up 4 bases and J gave up 5 bases, with 23 bases separating them. This CDR3 contains 17 residues. Germline lookup yields CDR1 MGHRA and CDR2 YSYEKL. The CDR3 DNA follows: TGCGCCAGCAGCCCGGGAGTGATCCAGGCCCGAATAACTGAAGCTTTCTTT. This gives the protein CASSPGVIQARITEAFF.